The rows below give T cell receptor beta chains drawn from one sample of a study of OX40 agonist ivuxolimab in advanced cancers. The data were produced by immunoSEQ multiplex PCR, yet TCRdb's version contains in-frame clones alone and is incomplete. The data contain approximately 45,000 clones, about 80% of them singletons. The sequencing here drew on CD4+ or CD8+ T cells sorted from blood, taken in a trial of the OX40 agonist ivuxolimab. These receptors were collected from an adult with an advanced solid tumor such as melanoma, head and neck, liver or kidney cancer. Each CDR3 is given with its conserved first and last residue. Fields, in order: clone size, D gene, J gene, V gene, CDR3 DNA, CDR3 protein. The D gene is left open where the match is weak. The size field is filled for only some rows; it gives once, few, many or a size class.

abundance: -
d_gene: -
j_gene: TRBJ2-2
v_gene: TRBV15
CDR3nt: TGTGCCACCAGCGGACGGTCCAGGGGACGGACCGGGGAGCTGTTTTTT
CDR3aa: CATSGRSRGRTGELFF

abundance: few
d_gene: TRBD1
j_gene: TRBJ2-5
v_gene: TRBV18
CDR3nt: TGTGCCAGCTCACCAAGCCAGGGGGTTGAGACCCAGTACTTC
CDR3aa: CASSPSQGVETQYF

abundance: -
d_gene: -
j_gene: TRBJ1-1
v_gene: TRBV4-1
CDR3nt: TGCGCCAGCAGCCAAGTCGGGTTGGGCACTGAAGCTTTCTTT
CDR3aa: CASSQVGLGTEAFF

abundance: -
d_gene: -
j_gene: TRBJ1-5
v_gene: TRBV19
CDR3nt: TGTGCCAGTAGTCAACAGGGTCAGCCCCAGCATTTT
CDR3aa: CASSQQGQPQHF

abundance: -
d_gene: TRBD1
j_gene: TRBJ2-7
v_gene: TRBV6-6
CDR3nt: TGTGCCATCAGCGGGGACAGGGACGAGCAGTACTTC
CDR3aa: CAISGDRDEQYF

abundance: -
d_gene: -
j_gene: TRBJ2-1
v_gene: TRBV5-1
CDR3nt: TGCGCCAGCAGCACTACTCGTGGGGACCATGAGCAGTTCTTC
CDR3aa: CASSTTRGDHEQFF

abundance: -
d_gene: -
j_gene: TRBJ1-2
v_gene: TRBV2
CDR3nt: TGTGCCAGCATGACAGGACTCTGGGGGTATGGCTACACCTTC
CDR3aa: CASMTGLWGYGYTF

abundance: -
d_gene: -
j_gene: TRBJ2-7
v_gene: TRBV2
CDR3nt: TGTGCCAGCAGAGCAGGCACGGACGAGCAGTACTTC
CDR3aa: CASRAGTDEQYF

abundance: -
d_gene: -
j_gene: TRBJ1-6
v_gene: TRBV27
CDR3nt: TGTGCCAGCTCTAGGGCTTCTCTCGGATATAATTCACCCCTCCACTTT
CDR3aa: CASSRASLGYNSPLHF

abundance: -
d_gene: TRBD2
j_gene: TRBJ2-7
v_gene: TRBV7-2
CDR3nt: TGTGCCAGCAGCTTTAAGAGCGGGGGCCGGGAGCAGTACTTC
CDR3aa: CASSFKSGGREQYF

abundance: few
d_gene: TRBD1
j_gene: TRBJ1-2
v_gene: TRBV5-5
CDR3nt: TGTGCCAGCAGCCCGGAACAGGGGGGTTTGAGAGGCTACACCTTC
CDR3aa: CASSPEQGGLRGYTF

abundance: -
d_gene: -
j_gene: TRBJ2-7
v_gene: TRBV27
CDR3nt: TGTGCCAGCCGTCTGGGACACGGGGGGCACGAGCAGTACTTC
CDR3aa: CASRLGHGGHEQYF

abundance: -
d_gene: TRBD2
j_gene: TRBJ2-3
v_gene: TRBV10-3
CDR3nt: TGTGCCATCAGCGCCCGTAGGGCTAGCGGGAGGGAGGATACGCAGTATTTT
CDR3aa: CAISARRASGREDTQYF

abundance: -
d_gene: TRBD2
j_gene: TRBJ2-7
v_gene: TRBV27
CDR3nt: TGTGCCAGCAGTGGGGGGAGCGGGAGCCTCTACGAGCAGTACTTC
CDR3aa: CASSGGSGSLYEQYF

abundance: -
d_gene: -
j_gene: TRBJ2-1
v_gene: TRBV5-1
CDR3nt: TGCGCCAGCAGCGAACAGAAGGAGCAGTTCTTC
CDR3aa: CASSEQKEQFF

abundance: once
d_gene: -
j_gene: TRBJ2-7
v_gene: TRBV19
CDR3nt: TGTGCCAGTACCTCCTACGGGACTTCTTACGAGCAGTACTTC
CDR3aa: CASTSYGTSYEQYF